Each of the 7 T cell receptor beta chains below was sequenced from the same sample in a study of blood T cell repertoires in COVID-19. Generated by immunoSEQ multiplex PCR, the TCRdb table keeps only in-frame clones and is missing some. The sample includes approximately 450,000 clones, 70% to 90% of them seen just once. Sample: PBMCs or T cells enriched from blood (not recorded which). The receptor source for this set is a woman under 30 with acute COVID-19.

The chain is built from TRBV6-5 and TRBJ2-1; 7 nucleotides match TRBD2. Germline V gene lookup returns CDR1 MNHEY and CDR2 SVGAGI. Trimming at V came to 8 bases and at J to 3 bases, leaving 10 bases not matched to a gene. The CDR3 extends over 15 amino acids. In DNA form, the CDR3 reads TGTGCCAGCGCAATAGAGCGGGACGGCTACAATGAGCAGTTCTTC. It translates to CASAIERDGYNEQFF.

This chain connects TRBV6-6 to TRBJ2-1; 10 nucleotides line up with TRBD2. V trimming: 6 bases; J trimming: 10 bases; junction bases outside the gene matches: 12. Germline CDR1 MNHNY, CDR2 SVGAGI (reference sequence). This CDR3 comprises 15 residues. CDR3 bases: TGTGCCAGCAGAGTGACAATAGCGGGAGGCCAGGAGCAGTTCTTC. Amino acid sequence: CASRVTIAGGQEQFF.

The chain employs TRBV4-2 and TRBJ2-1, with no clear D. CDR3 size: 12 residues. V lost 1 base and J 9 bases, leaving 7 bases between the germline ends. From germline, CDR1 is LGHNA and CDR2 YNFKEQ. Here the CDR3 reads CASSQVVFEQFF. CDR3 coding DNA: TGTGCCAGCAGCCAAGTAGTATTTGAGCAGTTCTTC.

This clone was found once. V gene TRBV4-2 combines with J gene TRBJ1-5; no firm D call. Germline CDR1 is LGHNA and CDR2 is YNFKEQ. V was cut by 1 base and J by 2 bases, with 9 bases left in between. This CDR3 spans 15 amino acids. The CDR3 protein is CASSQGQVGNQPQHF. The CDR3 nucleotides read TGTGCCAGCAGCCAAGGGCAGGTAGGCAATCAGCCCCAGCATTTT.

This clone was detected once. V gene TRBV18 combines with J gene TRBJ1-1, with D tentatively TRBD1 (6 bases). Per germline, CDR1 KGHSH and CDR2 LQKENI. CDR3 length: 17 residues. Trimming cost V 4 bases and J 0 bases, with 18 bases left between them. The CDR3, as DNA: TGTGCCAGCTCACTCAATCAAGGACAGATCATGAACACTGAAGCTTTCTTT. This translates into CASSLNQGQIMNTEAFF.

DNA of the CDR3: TGTGCCAGCAGCCCCGGACTAGCGGGAGGGAATGAGCAGTTCTTC. It is translated as CASSPGLAGGNEQFF. The chain employs TRBV5-6 and TRBJ2-1; 15 nucleotides agree with TRBD2. This CDR3 has 15 amino acids. Unmatched junction bases numbered 3, after V lost 4 bases and J lost 7 bases. Germline CDR1 and CDR2: SGHDT and YYEEEE.

This chain connects TRBV19 to TRBJ1-6; TRBD1 might be the D (6 bases). Germline CDR1 LNHDA, CDR2 SQIVND (reference sequence). The CDR3 is made up of 15 amino acids. The V and J ends lost 3 bases and 10 bases respectively, with 16 bases between them. The CDR3 nucleotides read TGTGCCAGTAGTATGGGGGACAAGGTGAACTCACCCCTCCACTTT. Protein product: CASSMGDKVNSPLHF.